This entry concerns a single T cell receptor beta chain. The specificity of this receptor is unknown. Base qualities are not at hand, and no much larger clone is one base apart. This sample stems from a study of response to subunit inactivated influenza vaccine (dated by TCRdb to 2016 to 2018). About the investigation overall: Deep quantitative T cell receptor repertoire profiling was used in the study to track responses to a trivalent subunit inactivated influenza vaccine.

Paper-wide results and their limitations: It was suggested by the authors that each seasonal influenza vaccination may recruit only a limited number of new T cells.

Library preparation used RT-PCR. The sample was run on an Illumina HiSeq 2500. TCRdb trimmed the raw reads at Q25, called clones with MiXCR and kept productive beta chains. Here each entry gathers all rows of one CDR3 protein and keeps the most common genes and DNA. This sample is represented by around 530,000 distinct CDR3 sequences; 16% of them were singletons. The ten largest account for over 2.5% of the sample. This material consisted of CD4+ T cells sorted from PBMCs, taken around 25 months after vaccination. The clonotype was recovered from a man aged 45 to 70 who received an inactivated influenza vaccine. Donor details come from another sample of the same person, matched by shared clones.

The CDR3 reads as follows: CASSQDLGQRNTGELFF. The bases read TGCGCCAGCAGCCAAGACCTGGGACAGAGGAACACCGGGGAGCTGTTTTTT. Recombination linked TRBV4-3 to TRBJ2-2, with 7 bases matching TRBD1. Relative to germline, V is missing 0 bases and J is missing 1 base, with 5 bases of the junction outside any gene match. The CDR3, cysteine through phenylalanine, is 17 amino acids long. Just CDR3 DNA is preserved here, 51 bases in frame from base 1. Looking up the germline V gene yields CDR1 LGHNA and CDR2 YSLEER.